The clone carrying this T cell receptor beta chain was counted a single time. The data were taken from a study of PD-1 blockade in classical Hodgkin lymphoma. Measured with immunoSEQ multiplex PCR; TCRdb has only the in-frame clones, and not every one. Of roughly 41,000 clones in the sample, around 90% were seen once. With no exception, relapse followed autologous stem cell transplantation in all patients, and brentuximab vedotin exposure varied. The CDR3 is made up of 16 amino acids. The germline gives CDR1 MNHEY, CDR2 SVGAGI. The rearrangement links TRBV6-5 to TRBJ2-5; 7 bases align to TRBD2. The end of the DNA is better explained by TRBJ2-7, so the J call may be wrong. The source is a human donor with classical Hodgkin lymphoma. The sequenced sample was peripheral blood mononuclear cells (PBMCs), obtained before the second cycle of nivolumab. CDR3 DNA: TGTGCCAGCAGTTACCCTCCCAGCGGGAAACCCTACGAGCAGTACTTC. Protein sequence: CASSYPPSGKPYEQYF.